The present T cell receptor (beta chain) was sequenced within a study of blood T cell repertoires in COVID-19. V was trimmed by 5 bases and J by 5 bases, leaving 16 bases between them. CDR1 and CDR2 (germline): SGHTA, FQGTGA. The CDR3 covers 14 residues. Only one count was recorded for this clone. Here immunoSEQ multiplex PCR was the method, and the copy in TCRdb shows in-frame clones only, minus some. There are approximately 160,000 clones in the sample; around nine tenths occur only once, and roughly 0.58% lies in the top ten. While infection was still active, Seattle patients were enrolled and then followed longitudinally.

The rearrangement links TRBV7-3 to TRBJ2-7, with D maybe TRBD1 (6 bases). The sequence came from a man aged 60-69 years with COVID-19, enrolled during active disease. Input material: peripheral blood. Here the CDR3 reads CASSPVGQPHEQYF. The CDR3 DNA reads TGTGCCAGCAGCCCCGTCGGACAGCCTCACGAGCAGTACTTC.